The 29 T cell receptor beta chains below were found in one sample sequenced in a study of blood T cell repertoires in COVID-19. Sequenced by immunoSEQ multiplex PCR; TCRdb stores in-frame clones only, minus some. In the table there are about 210,000 clones, approximately 90% of which are singletons. The specimen was peripheral blood. The source is a man in his forties with acute or convalescent COVID-19.

The count of this clone is one. The CDR3, as DNA: TGTGCCATCAGTGACTTGTCCTACAATGAGCAGTTCTTC. Encoded protein: CAISDLSYNEQFF. The chain employs TRBV10-3 and TRBJ2-1; D is ambiguous. The V gene lost 3 bases and the J gene lost 1 base, with 4 bases spanning the gap. Germline loops: CDR1 ENHRY, CDR2 SYGVKD. This CDR3 contains 13 residues.

The table lists this clone with a few counts. The chain employs TRBV9 and TRBJ2-3, with 11 bases identical to TRBD2. Germline trimming cut 4 bases from V and 2 bases from J; bases unmatched to any gene: 6. From germline, CDR1 is SGDLS and CDR2 YYNGEE. The CDR3 is made up of 16 amino acids. CDR3 protein: CASSPASGRHTDTQYF. CDR3 sequence (DNA): TGTGCCAGCAGCCCGGCTAGCGGGAGGCACACAGATACGCAGTATTTT.

The rearrangement links TRBV11-3 to TRBJ2-5; possible D gene TRBD1, 6 bases. Trimming left V 3 bases short and J 5 bases short, with 19 bases between. The length of the CDR3 is 16 residues. The germline V gene encodes CDR1 SGHNT and CDR2 YENEEA. This CDR3 reads CASSLGTWGRGETQYF. DNA of the CDR3: TGTGCCAGCAGCTTGGGAACATGGGGGCGCGGGGAGACCCAGTACTTC.

The V and J genes are TRBV2 and TRBJ1-5; 7 bases agree with TRBD1. Trimming took 4 bases from V and 6 from J; bases not matched to a gene: 9. Germline V gene lookup returns CDR1 SNHLY and CDR2 FYNNEI. The CDR3 has 15 residues. CDR3 loop: CASSVKGAVSQPQHF. CDR3 nucleotides: TGTGCCAGCAGTGTTAAGGGGGCGGTGAGTCAGCCCCAGCATTTT.

This sequence joins TRBV5-5 and TRBJ1-6, with D possibly TRBD1 on 5 matching bases. V was pared by 4 bases and J by 7 bases, with 15 bases between. The CDR3 is made up of 15 amino acids. Germline V gene data show CDR1 as SGHKS and CDR2 as YYEKEE (reference sequence). CDR3 DNA sequence: TGTGCCAGCAGCCGCGGGGCCCTAGAAAATTCACCCCTCCACTTT. Its translation: CASSRGALENSPLHF.

This chain joins TRBV6-5 and TRBJ1-1; 9 bases agree with TRBD1. The CDR3 runs 14 residues. V was pared by 4 bases and J by 2 bases, with 2 bases of the junction left unmatched. Germline V lookup: CDR1 MNHEY, CDR2 SVGAGI. The CDR3 protein is CASSSDRGNTEAFF. The DNA for the CDR3 is TGTGCCAGCAGTTCGGACAGGGGAAACACTGAAGCTTTCTTT.

The chain employs TRBV29-1 and TRBJ2-1; 8 nucleotides align to TRBD2. This CDR3 is 15 amino acids long. V lost 0 bases, J lost 7 bases, and 8 bases stayed unmatched. CDR1 and CDR2 from the germline V gene are SQVTM and ANQGSEA. As DNA, the CDR3 is TGCAGCGTTGAAGAGGGAGCGGGAGTAGGGAATGAGCAGTTCTTC. It specifies CSVEEGAGVGNEQFF.

This clone occurred once. This chain connects TRBV6-5 to TRBJ2-3, with 7 bases matching TRBD1. Germline CDR1 reads MNHEY; CDR2 reads SVGAGI. The J segment lost 2 bases and the V segment lost 4 bases, leaving 6 bases of the junction unmatched. The CDR3 loop spans 15 amino acids. The CDR3, as DNA: TGTGCCAGCAGTTCTCCGACAGGGTACACAGATACGCAGTATTTT. It specifies CASSSPTGYTDTQYF.

V gene TRBV10-3 combines with J gene TRBJ2-7, with TRBD2 identical over 8 bases. V trimming: 6 bases; J trimming: 3 bases; junction bases outside the gene matches: 7. The V gene's germline CDR1 is ENHRY and CDR2 SYGVKD. The CDR3 runs to 14 residues. Here the CDR3 reads CAISGGGRLYEQYF. DNA for the CDR3: TGTGCCATCAGCGGCGGGGGGCGGCTCTACGAGCAGTACTTC.

The gene calls are TRBV28 and TRBJ2-7; 13 bases map to TRBD2. The germline CDR1 and CDR2 sequences are MDHEN and SYDVKM. The V gene end was trimmed by 5 bases and the J gene end by 3 bases; junction bases not matched to a gene: 4. The CDR3 consists of 15 residues. In DNA form, the CDR3 reads TGTGCCAGCAGTCCGGGACTAGCGGGGTACTACGAGCAGTACTTC. Its translation: CASSPGLAGYYEQYF.

The genes are TRBV7-9 and TRBJ2-5; 7 nucleotides match TRBD2. Germline-derived CDR1 and CDR2 are SEHNR and FQNEAQ (reference sequence). CDR3 length equals 18 residues. V shed 1 base, J shed 1 base, and the junction held 12 bases outside the gene matches. CDR3 protein: CASSLGPNGRGPQETQYF. The CDR3 region has the DNA TGTGCCAGCAGCTTAGGGCCCAATGGGAGGGGACCCCAAGAGACCCAGTACTTC.

The chain recombines TRBV18 with TRBJ1-5; maybe TRBD1 (5 bases). Trimming shortened V by 3 bases and J by 7 bases, and 10 bases separated the two germline ends. The CDR3 has 13 amino acids. The V gene's germline CDR1 is KGHSH and CDR2 LQKENI. CDR3 amino acids: CASSPGADQPQHF. The CDR3 nucleotides are TGTGCCAGCTCACCTGGGGCAGACCAGCCCCAGCATTTT.

The chain is built from TRBV27 and TRBJ1-6; TRBD1 agrees at 7 bases. V dropped 8 bases and J dropped 6; count of bases not matched to a gene: 10. Looked up from germline, CDR1 is MNHEY and CDR2 is SMNVEV (reference sequence). This CDR3 comprises 15 residues. CDR3 amino acids: CASGTGPGGNSPLHF. CDR3 nucleotide sequence: TGTGCCAGCGGGACGGGCCCAGGGGGTAATTCACCCCTCCACTTT.

The chain couples TRBV24-1 to TRBJ2-1; 10 nucleotides agree with TRBD2. The length of the CDR3 is 14 residues. Germline CDR1 KGHDR, CDR2 SFDVKD. Unmatched junction bases numbered 0, after V lost 5 bases and J lost 3 bases. The DNA for the CDR3 is TGTGCCACCAGTGGACTAGCGGGCTACAATGAGCAGTTCTTC. This sequence encodes CATSGLAGYNEQFF.

This chain links TRBV25-1 with TRBJ1-1; 7 bases align to TRBD1. This CDR3 contains 18 residues. Germline CDR1 and CDR2: MGHDK and SYGVNS. V trimming: 3 bases; J trimming: 0 bases; junction bases outside the gene matches: 13. For the CDR3, the DNA is TGTGCCAGCAGTGACCAGGGACAGACCACCGATATGAACACTGAAGCTTTCTTT. This encodes CASSDQGQTTDMNTEAFF. The whole variable domain, remainder taken from reference TRBV25-1 and TRBJ1-1, is EADIYQTPRYLVIGTGKKITLECSQTMGHDKMYWYQQDPGMELHLIHYSYGVNSTEKGDLSSESTVSRIRTEHFPLTLESARPSHTSQYLCASSDQGQTTDMNTEAFFGQGTRLTVV.

Here the CDR3 reads CASSYAQGWTSGGYTF. CDR3 sequence (DNA): TGTGCCAGCAGTTACGCACAGGGTTGGACTTCGGGTGGCTACACCTTC. The chain couples TRBV6-6 to TRBJ1-2; maybe TRBD1 (6 bases). This CDR3 spans 16 amino acids. V gave up 2 bases and J gave up 7 bases, with 20 bases separating them. Per germline, CDR1 MNHNY and CDR2 SVGAGI (reference sequence).

The rearrangement joins TRBV2 to TRBJ1-5; 7 nucleotides align to TRBD1. Trimming removed 3 bases from V and 10 bases from J; junction bases left unmatched: 12. Germline assignment: CDR1 SNHLY and CDR2 FYNNEI. This CDR3 is 15 amino acids long. CDR3 amino acids: CASSEEWTGGKPQHF. In DNA form, the CDR3 reads TGTGCCAGCAGTGAGGAATGGACAGGCGGCAAACCCCAGCATTTT. The full variable domain, in which reference TRBV2 and TRBJ1-5 provide the parts outside the CDR3, is EPEVTQTPSHQVTQMGQEVILRCVPISNHLYFYWYRQILGQKVEFLVSFYNNEISEKSEIFDDQFSVERPDGSNFTLKIRSTKLEDSAMYFCASSEEWTGGKPQHFGDGTRLSIL.

The genes are TRBV9 and TRBJ2-6; D call uncertain. Trimming took 0 bases from V and 0 from J, leaving 4 bases between them. This CDR3 spans 15 amino acids. Germline V gives CDR1 SGDLS, CDR2 YYNGEE. CDR3 sequence (DNA): TGTGCCAGCAGCGTAGGGCACTCTGGGGCCAACGTCCTGACTTTC. Amino acids: CASSVGHSGANVLTF.

The chain uses TRBV7-9 and TRBJ1-1; 7 nucleotides agree with TRBD1. Trimming removed 3 bases from V and 5 bases from J; junction bases left unmatched: 3. CDR1 and CDR2 from the germline V gene are SEHNR and FQNEAQ (reference sequence). This CDR3 spans 13 amino acids. The DNA of the CDR3 is TGTGCCAGCAGCTTTTACAGGGGTACTGAAGCTTTCTTT. Translation gives CASSFYRGTEAFF.

The chain uses TRBV19 and TRBJ2-5, with TRBD2 matching 9 bases. Trimming took 6 bases from V and 3 from J; bases not matched to a gene: 8. Germline V CDR1 and CDR2: LNHDA, SQIVND (reference sequence). The CDR3 totals 15 residues. CDR3 sequence: CASRSSGGREETQYF. The CDR3 DNA reads as TGTGCCAGTAGAAGTAGCGGGGGCCGGGAAGAGACCCAGTACTTC.

The chain recombines TRBV9 with TRBJ1-6; no definite D call. V lost 0 bases and J lost 2, with 9 bases in between. The germline V gene has CDR1 SGDLS and CDR2 YYNGEE. The CDR3 is 16 residues long. CDR3 DNA sequence: TGTGCCAGCAGCGTAGAAGAGGGTGCCTATAATTCACCCCTCCACTTT. It specifies CASSVEEGAYNSPLHF.

The chain employs TRBV5-5 and TRBJ1-5, with D maybe TRBD1 (5 bases). Trimming removed 6 bases from V and 2 bases from J, with 9 bases in between. Germline V gene sequence: CDR1 SGHKS, CDR2 YYEKEE (reference sequence). This CDR3 comprises 13 residues. Here the CDR3 reads CASTGSGNQPQHF. For the CDR3, the DNA is TGTGCCAGCACAGGGTCAGGCAATCAGCCCCAGCATTTT. Supplemented by reference TRBV5-5 and TRBJ1-5, the full variable domain reads DAGVTQSPTHLIKTRGQQVTLRCSPISGHKSVSWYQQVLGQGPQFIFQYYEKEERGRGNFPDRFSARQFPNYSSELNVNALLLGDSALYLCASTGSGNQPQHFGDGTRLSIL.

The J gene is TRBJ2-1, the V gene TRBV9; D perhaps matches TRBD2 (5 bases). Germline V gene lookup returns CDR1 SGDLS and CDR2 YYNGEE. The V end was cut by 4 bases, the J end by 2 bases, with 13 bases between. The CDR3 totals 15 residues. In nucleotides, the CDR3 is TGTGCCAGCAGCCCCTTGGGGAGTACCTACAATGAGCAGTTCTTC. This sequence encodes CASSPLGSTYNEQFF.

CDR3 region: CASSLGAAEAFF. The CDR3 coding sequence is TGTGCCAGCAGCTTGGGGGCAGCTGAAGCTTTCTTT. The chain links TRBV5-6 to TRBJ1-1; D remains unclear. The CDR3 sequence is 12 residues long. In germline, CDR1 is SGHDT, CDR2 YYEEEE. V was cut by 0 bases and J by 6 bases, with 6 bases left in between.

This clone was detected only a few times. The V gene is TRBV28, the J gene TRBJ2-4, with D perhaps matching TRBD2 (5 bases). Germline V lookup: CDR1 MDHEN, CDR2 SYDVKM. The CDR3 spans 15 residues. V was shortened by 2 bases and J by 0 bases, with 8 bases between the two germline ends. In nucleotides, the CDR3 is TGTGCCAGCAGTTTACTTGCGGGAGCCAAAAACATTCAGTACTTC. It is translated as CASSLLAGAKNIQYF.

This clone has at least ten counts. This chain uses TRBV11-3 with TRBJ2-2; TRBD1 agrees at 11 bases. The CDR3 runs 17 residues. From germline, CDR1 is SGHNT and CDR2 YENEEA. J lost 7 bases, V lost 6 bases, and 13 bases had no gene match. The CDR3 protein is CASSPGDWTGGIGELFF. Written as DNA, the CDR3 is TGTGCCAGCAGTCCAGGGGACTGGACAGGGGGCATCGGGGAGCTGTTTTTT.

The chain recombines TRBV19 with TRBJ2-1; 9 bases are shared with TRBD2. Per the germline V gene, CDR1 is LNHDA and CDR2 is SQIVND (reference sequence). The CDR3 is 15 amino acids. The junction had 7 bases not matched to a gene; V was cut back by 7 bases and J by 3 bases. CDR3 nucleotides: TGTGCCAGTACCCCTTCGCGGGGGGGCTACAATGAGCAGTTCTTC. This sequence encodes CASTPSRGGYNEQFF.

The genes are TRBV5-1 and TRBJ1-1; tentatively, D is TRBD1 (5 bases). Germline V CDR1 and CDR2: SGHRS, YFSETQ. Between the trimmed V and J ends, which lost 4 bases and 1 base, there was a span of 17 bases. CDR3 length equals 16 residues. CDR3: CASSASPRVPNTEAFF. CDR3 DNA: TGCGCCAGCAGCGCAAGCCCCAGGGTCCCGAACACTGAAGCTTTCTTT.

The rearrangement uses TRBV24-1 and TRBJ2-1; the D gene is possibly TRBD2 (6 bases). The CDR3 totals 17 residues. The germline gives CDR1 KGHDR, CDR2 SFDVKD. Trimming stripped 7 bases from V and 0 bases from J, with 18 bases between. Here the CDR3 reads CATSGDWGDGSYNEQFF. As DNA, the CDR3 is TGTGCCACCAGCGGGGATTGGGGGGATGGCTCCTACAATGAGCAGTTCTTC.